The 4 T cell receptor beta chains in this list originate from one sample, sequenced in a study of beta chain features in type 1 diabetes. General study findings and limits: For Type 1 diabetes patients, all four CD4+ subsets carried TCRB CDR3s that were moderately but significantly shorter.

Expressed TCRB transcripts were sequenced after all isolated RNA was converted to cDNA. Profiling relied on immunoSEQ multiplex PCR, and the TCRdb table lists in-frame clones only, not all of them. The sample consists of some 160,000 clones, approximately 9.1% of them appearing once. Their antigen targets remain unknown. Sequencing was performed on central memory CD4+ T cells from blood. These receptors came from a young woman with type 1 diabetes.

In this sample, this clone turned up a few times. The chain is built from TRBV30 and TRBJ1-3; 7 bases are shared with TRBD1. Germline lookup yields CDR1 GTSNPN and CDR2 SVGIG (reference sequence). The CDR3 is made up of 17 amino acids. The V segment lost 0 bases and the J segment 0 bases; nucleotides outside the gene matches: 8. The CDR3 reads CAWSVGGGGISGNTIYF. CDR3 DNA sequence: TGTGCCTGGAGTGTAGGTGGAGGGGGCATCTCTGGAAACACCATATATTTT.

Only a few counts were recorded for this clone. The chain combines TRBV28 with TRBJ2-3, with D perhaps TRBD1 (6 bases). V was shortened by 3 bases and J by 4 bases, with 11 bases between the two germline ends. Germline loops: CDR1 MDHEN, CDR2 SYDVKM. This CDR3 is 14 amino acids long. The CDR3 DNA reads TGTGCCAGCAGTTTTCAGGGGTTGCCAGATACGCAGTATTTT. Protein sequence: CASSFQGLPDTQYF.

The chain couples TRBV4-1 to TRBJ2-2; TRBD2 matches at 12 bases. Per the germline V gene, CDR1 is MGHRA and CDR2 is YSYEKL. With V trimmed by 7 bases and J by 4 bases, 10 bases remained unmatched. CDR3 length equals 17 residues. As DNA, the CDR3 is TGCGCCAGCAAGAGGCTAGCGGGAGGGCCAAGCACCGGGGAGCTGTTTTTT. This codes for CASKRLAGGPSTGELFF.

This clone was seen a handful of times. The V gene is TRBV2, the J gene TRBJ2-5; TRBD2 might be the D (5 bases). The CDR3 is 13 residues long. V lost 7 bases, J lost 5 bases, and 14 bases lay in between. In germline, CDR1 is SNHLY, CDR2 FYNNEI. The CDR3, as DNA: TGTGCCAGCACCGTCCGGGAAACGGAGACCCAGTACTTC. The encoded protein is CASTVRETETQYF.